This TCR beta chain was identified during a study of blood T cells in healthy people across ages. Study conclusions and caveats: Whereas aged donors had fewer naive CD4+ cells, long-lived donors had more of them and higher diversity. Age brought a roughly linear fall in TCR beta diversity measured per million T cells.

A second PCR of about 6 to 11 cycles used a sample-barcoded 5' primer and a J-beta primer mix. TCRdb processed the 5' RACE reads anew with MiXCR; each CDR3 protein has one entry. The table lists about 1,400,000 distinct CDR3 sequences, approximately 59% of them singletons. This clonotype was counted a few times. What it recognizes is unknown. Each donor was a healthy Caucasian individual from Russia, aged roughly 6 to 95. V gave up 2 bases and J gave up 1 base, with 10 bases separating them. The CDR3 contains 15 residues. Germline loops: CDR1 MNHEY, CDR2 SMNVEV (reference sequence). The sequencing sample was made of blood. The chain links TRBV27 to TRBJ2-3; D ambiguous. This sequence was found in a man between 18 and 35 years old in good health. As DNA, the CDR3 is TGTGCCAGCAGTTTAACAGTTAGGGGCACAGATACGCAGTATTTT. It yields the protein CASSLTVRGTDTQYF.